This TCR beta chain is drawn from a study of control samples from healthy donors and cancer patients. This CDR3 contains 15 residues. Germline trimming cut 6 bases from V and 5 bases from J; bases unmatched to any gene: 6. Germline CDR1 MNHEY, CDR2 SVGAGI. Produced via immunoSEQ multiplex PCR; TCRdb's table is partial and in-frame only. The sample lists 100,000 to 150,000 clones, around 90% occurring once. The count of this clone is one. Material for sequencing was blood. This sequence originates from a man younger than 35 in good health. V is TRBV6-5 and J is TRBJ2-7; 14 positions agree with TRBD2. DNA for the CDR3: TGTGCCAGCAGAAACGGGACTAGCGGGGGTCACGAGCAGTACTTC. This sequence encodes CASRNGTSGGHEQYF.